A single sample is the source of the 9 T cell receptor beta chains below, sequenced in a study of blood T cell repertoires in COVID-19. Sequencing was performed with immunoSEQ multiplex PCR; in TCRdb, only in-frame clones are kept and a portion is missing. The table shows about 250,000 clones, with over 75% occurring only once. The sample was peripheral blood. The receptor source for this set is a human donor with COVID-19, enrolled during active disease. The donor label of this sample is uncertain.

The chain recombines TRBV5-6 with TRBJ1-2, with 7 nucleotides matching TRBD1. The CDR3 is 15 amino acids. The germline gives CDR1 SGHDT, CDR2 YYEEEE. The J segment lost 4 bases and the V segment lost 2 bases, leaving 8 bases of the junction unmatched. This chain's CDR3 is CASSFLTGVGYGYTF. CDR3 DNA: TGTGCCAGCAGCTTCTTAACAGGGGTGGGCTATGGCTACACCTTC.

This clone was observed a few times. V usage is TRBV4-3 and J usage is TRBJ1-1; D not certain. Germline lookup yields CDR1 LGHNA and CDR2 YSLEER. The germline V and J ends were trimmed by 1 base and 5 bases, with 8 bases remaining between them. The CDR3 has 13 residues. The CDR3 nucleotides are TGCGCCAGCAGCCAAGTGCGAGAGACTGAAGCTTTCTTT. It translates to CASSQVRETEAFF.

This chain connects TRBV28 to TRBJ2-3; 11 bases fit TRBD2. From germline, CDR1 is MDHEN and CDR2 SYDVKM. Losses at the gene ends were 5 bases for V and 4 bases for J; bases not matched to a gene: 2. The CDR3 is 14 amino acids. The CDR3 DNA sequence: TGTGCCAGCAGTCAACTAGCGGGAGCAGATACGCAGTATTTT. Protein product: CASSQLAGADTQYF.

The table lists this clone with a count of one. This chain links TRBV20-1 with TRBJ2-5; 11 positions agree with TRBD1. This CDR3 has 15 residues. Trimming removed 3 bases from V and 5 bases from J; junction bases left unmatched: 8. Germline CDR1 and CDR2: DFQATT and SNEGSKA (reference sequence). CDR3 region: CSASFGGQGDETQYF. As DNA, the CDR3 is TGCAGTGCTAGTTTCGGGGGACAGGGGGATGAGACCCAGTACTTC.

The rearrangement links TRBV28 to TRBJ1-5; D may be TRBD1 (5 bases). Germline V gene data show CDR1 as MDHEN and CDR2 as SYDVKM. The V end lost 4 bases, the J end lost 2 bases, and 12 bases lay between the germline ends. CDR3 size: 15 residues. As DNA, the CDR3 is TGTGCCAGCAGTTACGGGACTCGGGGCAATCAGCCCCAGCATTTT. Translated, it gives CASSYGTRGNQPQHF.

V usage is TRBV28 and J usage is TRBJ1-6, with no clear D. Looked up from germline, CDR1 is MDHEN and CDR2 is SYDVKM. With 7 bases removed from V and 7 bases from J, the gap between germline ends came to 14 bases. This CDR3 region has 14 residues. The CDR3 bases are TGTGCCAGCACCCCTATTACCCGGAATTCACCCCTCCACTTT. It codes for CASTPITRNSPLHF.

The chain is built from TRBV27 and TRBJ1-2, with TRBD1 identical over 7 bases. V was pared by 6 bases and J by 4 bases, with 8 bases of the junction left unmatched. CDR1 MNHEY and CDR2 SMNVEV come from the germline V gene (reference sequence). The CDR3 is 14 residues long. This chain's CDR3 is CASSLGQGGYGYTF. DNA of the CDR3: TGTGCCAGCAGCCTGGGGCAGGGGGGCTATGGCTACACCTTC.

The V and J genes are TRBV27 and TRBJ1-4, with TRBD1 matching 9 bases. The CDR3 runs 18 residues. The trim removed 1 base at V and 3 bases at J, leaving 9 bases unmatched. CDR1 is MNHEY, CDR2 SMNVEV, per germline (reference sequence). The CDR3 nucleotides are TGTGCCAGCAGTTTATGGTCGACAGGGGGAAGTTCTAATGAAAAACTGTTTTTT. Translated, it gives CASSLWSTGGSSNEKLFF.

The gene calls are TRBV30 and TRBJ1-1; D is perhaps TRBD1 (6 bases). Germline V lookup: CDR1 GTSNPN, CDR2 SVGIG (reference sequence). The CDR3 is 13 amino acids. V was shortened by 3 bases and J by 2 bases, with 10 bases between the two germline ends. The CDR3 DNA reads TGTGCCTGGAGCCCAGGGGTAAACACTGAAGCTTTCTTT. Amino acids: CAWSPGVNTEAFF. Full variable domain (remainder filled in from reference TRBV30 and TRBJ1-1): SQTIHQWPATLVQPVGSPLSLECTVEGTSNPNLYWYRQAAGRGLQLLFYSVGIGQISSEVPQNLSASRPQDRQFILSSKKLLLSDSGFYLCAWSPGVNTEAFFGQGTRLTVV.